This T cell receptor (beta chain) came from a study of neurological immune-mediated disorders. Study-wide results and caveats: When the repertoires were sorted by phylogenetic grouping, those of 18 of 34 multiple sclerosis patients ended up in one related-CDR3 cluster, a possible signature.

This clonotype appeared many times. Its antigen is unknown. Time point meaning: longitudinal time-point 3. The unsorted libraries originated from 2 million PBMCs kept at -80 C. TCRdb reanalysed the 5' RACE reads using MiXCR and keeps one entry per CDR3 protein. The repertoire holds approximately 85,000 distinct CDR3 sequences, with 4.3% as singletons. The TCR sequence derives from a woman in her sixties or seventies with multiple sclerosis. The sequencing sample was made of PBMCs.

CDR3 loop: CASSLQVSGANVLTF. The CDR3 nucleotides are TGCGCCAGCAGCTTACAAGTCTCTGGGGCCAACGTCCTGACTTTC. The chain links TRBV5-1 to TRBJ2-6; D not certain. The CDR3 runs to 15 residues. V lost 2 bases and J lost 0, with 6 bases in between. Germline CDR1 and CDR2: SGHRS and YFSETQ.